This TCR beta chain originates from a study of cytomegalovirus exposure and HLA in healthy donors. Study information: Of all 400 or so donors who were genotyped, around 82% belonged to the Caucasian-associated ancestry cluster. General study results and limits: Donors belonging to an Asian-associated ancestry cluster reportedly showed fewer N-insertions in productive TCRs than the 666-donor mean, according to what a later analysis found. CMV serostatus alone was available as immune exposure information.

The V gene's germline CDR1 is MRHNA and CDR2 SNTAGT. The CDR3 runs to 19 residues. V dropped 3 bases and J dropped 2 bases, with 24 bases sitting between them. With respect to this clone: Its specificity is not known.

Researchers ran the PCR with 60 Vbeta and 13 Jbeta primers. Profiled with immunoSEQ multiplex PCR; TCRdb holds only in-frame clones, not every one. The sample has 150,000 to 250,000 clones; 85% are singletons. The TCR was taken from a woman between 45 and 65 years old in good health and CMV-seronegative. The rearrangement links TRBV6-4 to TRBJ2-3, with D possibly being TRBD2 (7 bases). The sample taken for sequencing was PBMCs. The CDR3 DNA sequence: TGTGCCAGCAGTGAGGGGAGGGGGAGCCTACCGGGGGCCACAGATACGCAGTATTTT. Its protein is CASSEGRGSLPGATDTQYF.